This T cell receptor (beta chain) was found in a study of blood T cells in healthy people across ages. Whole-study findings and limits: Expanded clonotype changes were possibly confounded by unknown donor CMV status.

This clonotype was seen ten or more times. No antigen is known for it. For the second PCR, which ran for 7 to 11 cycles, a sample-barcoded 5' primer and a J-beta primer mix were used. MiXCR, run by TCRdb on the 5' RACE reads, gives a single entry per CDR3 protein. The sample has approximately 680,000 distinct CDR3 sequences, approximately 30% seen once. Germline lookup yields CDR1 LGHNA and CDR2 YSLEER. Trimming at V came to 4 bases and at J to 6 bases, leaving 8 bases not matched to a gene. The length of the CDR3 is 14 residues. The sequencing sample was made of blood. The sequence derives from a woman of 80 years or more in good health. The rearrangement uses TRBV4-3 and TRBJ2-7, with 8 bases fitting TRBD1. CDR3 DNA: TGCGCCAGCAGCCTCTCGCAGGGGGCGGGCGAGCAGTACTTC. Its protein product is CASSLSQGAGEQYF.